The rows below give T cell receptor beta chains drawn from one sample of a study of T cell changes during pregnancy in multiple sclerosis. The protocol was immunoSEQ multiplex PCR, while the TCRdb copy is restricted to in-frame clones and leaves out a portion. The table has roughly 71,000 clones, about 90% seen once; the top ten hold 1.5% to 2%. The sequences come from peripheral blood, collected in the first trimester of pregnancy. The receptors originated from a female donor in good health, enrolled as a control in a pregnancy study. Both conserved end residues are part of each CDR3. A D gene is named only where the DNA matches it firmly. The size of a clone is reported for some rows only, either as once, few or many, or as a class for expanded clones.

clone_size j_call v_call d_call cdr3_aa cdr3_nt
. TRBJ2-2 TRBV10-3 TRBD1 CAISGTGNTGELFF TGTGCCATCAGCGGGACAGGGAACACCGGGGAGCTGTTTTTT
. TRBJ1-2 TRBV30 . CAWIPRAGGYTF TGTGCCTGGATCCCACGGGCGGGGGGCTACACCTTC
. TRBJ2-1 TRBV19 TRBD2 CASSRLAGSYANEQFF TGTGCCAGTAGCAGACTAGCGGGTTCCTACGCCAATGAGCAGTTCTTC
. TRBJ2-3 TRBV5-6 TRBD2 CASSSRRLAGEADTDTQYF TGTGCCAGCAGCTCCAGGAGACTAGCGGGAGAAGCTGACACAGATACGCAGTATTTT
. TRBJ1-5 TRBV30 TRBD1 CAWSVQDRAFGQPQHF TGTGCCTGGAGTGTACAGGACAGGGCGTTCGGGCAGCCCCAGCATTTT
. TRBJ2-7 TRBV6-5 TRBD2 CASSYSLAGGWEQYF TGTGCCAGCAGTTACTCCCTAGCGGGAGGGTGGGAGCAGTACTTC
. TRBJ2-7 TRBV6-5 . CASSPKSHSRLEQYF TGTGCCAGCAGTCCTAAAAGCCACTCTAGACTCGAGCAGTACTTC
. TRBJ2-7 TRBV20-1 TRBD2 CSALLGLEVYF TGCAGTGCCCTCCTGGGACTAGAAGTGTACTTC
once TRBJ2-5 TRBV5-1 TRBD2 CASSLLANTGGNQETQYF TGCGCCAGCAGCTTGTTGGCTAACACGGGGGGGAACCAAGAGACCCAGTACTTC
. TRBJ1-2 TRBV5-6 . CASSLDRVGYGYTF TGTGCCAGCAGCTTGGACAGGGTGGGCTATGGCTACACCTTC